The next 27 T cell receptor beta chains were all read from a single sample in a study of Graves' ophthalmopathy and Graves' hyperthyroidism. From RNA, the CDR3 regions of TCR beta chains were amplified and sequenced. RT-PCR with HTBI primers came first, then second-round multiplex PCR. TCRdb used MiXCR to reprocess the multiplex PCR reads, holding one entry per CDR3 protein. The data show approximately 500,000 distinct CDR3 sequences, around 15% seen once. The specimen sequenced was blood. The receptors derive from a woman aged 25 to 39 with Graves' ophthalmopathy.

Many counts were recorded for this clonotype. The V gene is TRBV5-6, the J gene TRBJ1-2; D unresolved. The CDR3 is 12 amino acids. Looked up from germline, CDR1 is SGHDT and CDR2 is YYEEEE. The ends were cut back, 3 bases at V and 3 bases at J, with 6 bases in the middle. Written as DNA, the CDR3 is TGTGCCAGCAGCTCGTTAGACTATGGCTACACCTTC. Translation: CASSSLDYGYTF.

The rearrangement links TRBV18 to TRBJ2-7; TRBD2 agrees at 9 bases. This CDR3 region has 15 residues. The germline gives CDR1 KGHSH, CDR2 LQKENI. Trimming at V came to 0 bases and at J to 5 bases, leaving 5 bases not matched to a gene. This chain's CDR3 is CASSPPPGLAHEQYF. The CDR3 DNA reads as TGTGCCAGCTCACCACCCCCGGGACTAGCACACGAGCAGTACTTC.

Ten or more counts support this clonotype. CDR3 protein: CASSGGAAGELFF. CDR3 coding DNA: TGTGCCAGCAGTGGAGGGGCGGCCGGGGAGCTGTTTTTT. The chain has TRBV6-4 and TRBJ2-2; possibly TRBD1 or TRBD2 for D (5 bases each). CDR1 MRHNA and CDR2 SNTAGT come from the germline V gene. This CDR3 has 13 residues. Between the trimmed V and J ends, which lost 4 bases and 6 bases, there was a span of 9 bases.

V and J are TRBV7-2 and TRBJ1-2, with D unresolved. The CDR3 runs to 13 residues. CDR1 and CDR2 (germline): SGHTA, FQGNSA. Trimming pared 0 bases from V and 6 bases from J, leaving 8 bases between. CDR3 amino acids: CASSLAQLDGYTF. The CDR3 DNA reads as TGTGCCAGCAGCTTAGCGCAGCTGGATGGCTACACCTTC.

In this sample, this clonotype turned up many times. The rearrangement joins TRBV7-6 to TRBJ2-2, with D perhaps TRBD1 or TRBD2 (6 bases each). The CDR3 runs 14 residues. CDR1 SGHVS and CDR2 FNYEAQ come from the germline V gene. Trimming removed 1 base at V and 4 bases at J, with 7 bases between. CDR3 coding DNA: TGTGCCAGCAGCTTAGAGGGGGGCACCGGGGAGCTGTTTTTT. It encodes CASSLEGGTGELFF.

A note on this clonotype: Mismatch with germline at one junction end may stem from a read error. The CDR3 is CASSKPSTTSWLVYEQSF. DNA of the CDR3: TGTGCTAGCAGCAAACCTTCGACGACTAGCTGGTTAGTTTACGAGCAGTCCTTC. The chain links TRBV28 to TRBJ2-7; the match to TRBD2 covers 7 bases. Germline CDR1 and CDR2: MDHEN and SYDVKM. This CDR3 is built from 18 residues.

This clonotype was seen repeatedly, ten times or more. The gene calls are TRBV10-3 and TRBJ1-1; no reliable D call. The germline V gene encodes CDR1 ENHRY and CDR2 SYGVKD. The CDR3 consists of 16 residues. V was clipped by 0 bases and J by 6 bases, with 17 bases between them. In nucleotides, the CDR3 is TGTGCCATCAGTGAGTCGACTCGTGGCCGTACCGCTGAAGCTTTCTTT. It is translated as CAISESTRGRTAEAFF.

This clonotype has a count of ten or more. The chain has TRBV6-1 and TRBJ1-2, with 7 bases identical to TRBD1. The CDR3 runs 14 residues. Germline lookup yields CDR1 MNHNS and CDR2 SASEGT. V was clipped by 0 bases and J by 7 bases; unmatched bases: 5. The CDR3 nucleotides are TGTGCCAGCAGTGAAGCTTTAGGGGGCTTTGGCTACACCTTC. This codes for CASSEALGGFGYTF.

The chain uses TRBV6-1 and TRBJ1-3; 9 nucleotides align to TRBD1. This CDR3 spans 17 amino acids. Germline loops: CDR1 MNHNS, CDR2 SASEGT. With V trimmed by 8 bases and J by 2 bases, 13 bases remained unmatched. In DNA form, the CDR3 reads TGTGCCAGCGAATTTGGAACAGGGGGCTTCGCTGGAAACACCATATATTTT. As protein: CASEFGTGGFAGNTIYF.

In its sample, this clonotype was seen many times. CDR3 nucleotides: TGCAGTGCTAGAGATGACAGGCCCAACCTCTACGAGCAGTACTTC. Translating it yields CSARDDRPNLYEQYF. The chain links TRBV20-1 to TRBJ2-7; D might be TRBD1 (6 bases). This CDR3 region has 15 residues. Trimming left V 0 bases short and J 3 bases short, with 15 bases between. Germline CDR1 DFQATT, CDR2 SNEGSKA (reference sequence).

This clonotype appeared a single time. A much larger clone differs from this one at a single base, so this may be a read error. This chain's CDR3 is CANSEGAGEQETQYF. CDR3 DNA: TGTGCCAACAGTGAAGGGGCAGGCGAACAAGAGACCCAGTACTTC. This chain connects TRBV6-1 to TRBJ2-5, with D perhaps TRBD1 (5 bases). The germline V gene encodes CDR1 MNHNS and CDR2 SASEGT. The CDR3 covers 15 residues.

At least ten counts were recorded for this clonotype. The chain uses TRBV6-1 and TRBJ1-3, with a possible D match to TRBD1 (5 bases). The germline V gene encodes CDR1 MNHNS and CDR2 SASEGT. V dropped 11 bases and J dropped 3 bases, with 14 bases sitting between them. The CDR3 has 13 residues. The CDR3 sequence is CAVLGASGNTIYF. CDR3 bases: TGTGCCGTGCTAGGGGCCAGTGGAAACACCATATATTTT.

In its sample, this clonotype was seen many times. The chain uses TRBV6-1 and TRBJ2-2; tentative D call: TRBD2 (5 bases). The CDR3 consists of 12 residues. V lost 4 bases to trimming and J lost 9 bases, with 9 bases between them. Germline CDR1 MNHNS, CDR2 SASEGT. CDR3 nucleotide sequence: TGTGCCAGCAGTGTCGGGAACCGGGAGCTGTTTTTT. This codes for CASSVGNRELFF.

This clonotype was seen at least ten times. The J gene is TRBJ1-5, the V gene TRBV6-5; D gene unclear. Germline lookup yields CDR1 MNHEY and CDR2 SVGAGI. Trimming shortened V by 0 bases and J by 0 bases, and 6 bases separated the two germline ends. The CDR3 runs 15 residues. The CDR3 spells CASSYSGSSNQPQHF. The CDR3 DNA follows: TGTGCCAGCAGTTACTCGGGGAGTAGCAATCAGCCCCAGCATTTT.

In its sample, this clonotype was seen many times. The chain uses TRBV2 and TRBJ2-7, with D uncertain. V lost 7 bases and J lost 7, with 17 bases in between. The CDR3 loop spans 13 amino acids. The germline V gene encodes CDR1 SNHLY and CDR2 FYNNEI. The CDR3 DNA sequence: TGTGCCAGCACGGGCCAGAGACGTGGGGAGCAGTACTTC. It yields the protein CASTGQRRGEQYF.

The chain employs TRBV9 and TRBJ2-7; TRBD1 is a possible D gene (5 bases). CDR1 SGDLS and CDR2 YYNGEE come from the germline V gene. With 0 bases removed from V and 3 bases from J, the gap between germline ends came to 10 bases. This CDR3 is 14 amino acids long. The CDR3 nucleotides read TGTGCCAGCAGCGTAGGTCCCCAGGGCTACGAGCAGTACTTC. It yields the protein CASSVGPQGYEQYF.

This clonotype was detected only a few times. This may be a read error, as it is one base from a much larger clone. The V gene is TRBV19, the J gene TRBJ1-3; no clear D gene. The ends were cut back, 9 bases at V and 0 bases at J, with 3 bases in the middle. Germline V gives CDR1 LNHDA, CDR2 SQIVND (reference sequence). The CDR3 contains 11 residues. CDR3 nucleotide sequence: TGTGCCAGCGCCTCTGGAAACACCATATATTTT. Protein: CASASGNTIYF. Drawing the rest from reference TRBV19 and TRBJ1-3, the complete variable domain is DGGITQSPKYLFRKEGQNVTLSCEQNLNHDAMYWYRQDPGQGLRLIYYSQIVNDFQKGDIAEGYSVSREKKESFPLTVTSAQKNPTAFYLCASASGNTIYFGEGSWLTVV.

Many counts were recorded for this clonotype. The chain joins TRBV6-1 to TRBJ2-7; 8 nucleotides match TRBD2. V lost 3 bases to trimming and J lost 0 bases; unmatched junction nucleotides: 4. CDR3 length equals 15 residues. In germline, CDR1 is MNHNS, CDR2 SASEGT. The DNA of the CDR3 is TGTGCCAGCAGTGAGGACAGCGGGAGCTCCTACGAGCAGTACTTC. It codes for CASSEDSGSSYEQYF.

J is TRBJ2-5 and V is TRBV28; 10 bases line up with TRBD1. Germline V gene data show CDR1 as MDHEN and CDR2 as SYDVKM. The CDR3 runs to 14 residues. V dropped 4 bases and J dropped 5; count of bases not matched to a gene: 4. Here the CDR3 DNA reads TGTGCCAGCAGTTCGGACAGGGGGGTCGAGACCCAGTACTTC. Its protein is CASSSDRGVETQYF. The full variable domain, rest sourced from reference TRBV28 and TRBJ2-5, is DVKVTQSSRYLVKRTGEKVFLECVQDMDHENMFWYRQDPGLGLRLIYFSYDVKMKEKGDIPEGYSVSREKKERFSLILESASTNQTSMYLCASSSDRGVETQYFGPGTRLLVL.

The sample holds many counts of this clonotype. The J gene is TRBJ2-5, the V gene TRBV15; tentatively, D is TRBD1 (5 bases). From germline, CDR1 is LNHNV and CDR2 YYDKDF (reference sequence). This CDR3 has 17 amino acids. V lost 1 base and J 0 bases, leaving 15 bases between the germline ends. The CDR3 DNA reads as TGTGCCACCAGCAGAGGTTTGGCAGGGCAGTACCAAGAGACCCAGTACTTC. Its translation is CATSRGLAGQYQETQYF. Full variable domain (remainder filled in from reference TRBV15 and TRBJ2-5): DAMVIQNPRYQVTQFGKPVTLSCSQTLNHNVMYWYQQKSSQAPKLLFHYYDKDFNNEADTPDNFQSRRPNTSFCFLDIRSPGLGDTAMYLCATSRGLAGQYQETQYFGPGTRLLVL.

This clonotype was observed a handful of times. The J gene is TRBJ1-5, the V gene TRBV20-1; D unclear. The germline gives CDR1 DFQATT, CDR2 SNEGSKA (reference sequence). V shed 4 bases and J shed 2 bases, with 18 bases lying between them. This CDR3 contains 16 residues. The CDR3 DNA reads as TGCAGTGCTATAGGGATCAAGGATAGGCGCAATCAGCCCCAGCATTTT. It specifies CSAIGIKDRRNQPQHF.

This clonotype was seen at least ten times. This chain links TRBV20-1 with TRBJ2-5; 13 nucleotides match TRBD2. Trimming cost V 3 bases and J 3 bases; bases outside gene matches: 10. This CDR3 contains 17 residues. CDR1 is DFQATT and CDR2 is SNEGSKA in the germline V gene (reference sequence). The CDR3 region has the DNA TGCAGTGCTAGGGTACCACTAGCGGGGGGGCCGGAAGAGACCCAGTACTTC. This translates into CSARVPLAGGPEETQYF.

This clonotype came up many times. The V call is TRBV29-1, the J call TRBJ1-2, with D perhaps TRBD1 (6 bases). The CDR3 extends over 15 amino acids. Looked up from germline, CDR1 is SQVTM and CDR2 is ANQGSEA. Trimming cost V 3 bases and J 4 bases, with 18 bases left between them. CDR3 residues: CSVDHPAGEGYGYTF. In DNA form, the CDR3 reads TGCAGCGTTGACCACCCCGCAGGGGAAGGCTATGGCTACACCTTC.

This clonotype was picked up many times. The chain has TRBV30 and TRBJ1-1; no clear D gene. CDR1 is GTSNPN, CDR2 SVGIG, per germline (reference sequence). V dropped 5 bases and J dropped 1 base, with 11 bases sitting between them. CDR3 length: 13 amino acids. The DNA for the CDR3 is TGTGCCTGGGGAAATGATGAGAACACTGAAGCTTTCTTT. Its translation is CAWGNDENTEAFF.

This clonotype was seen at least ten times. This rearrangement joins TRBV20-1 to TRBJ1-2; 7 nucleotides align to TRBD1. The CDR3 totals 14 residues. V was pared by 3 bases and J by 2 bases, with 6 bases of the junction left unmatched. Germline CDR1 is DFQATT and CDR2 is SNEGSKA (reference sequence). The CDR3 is CSASGTVKNYGYTF. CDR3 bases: TGCAGTGCTAGTGGGACAGTCAAAAACTATGGCTACACCTTC.

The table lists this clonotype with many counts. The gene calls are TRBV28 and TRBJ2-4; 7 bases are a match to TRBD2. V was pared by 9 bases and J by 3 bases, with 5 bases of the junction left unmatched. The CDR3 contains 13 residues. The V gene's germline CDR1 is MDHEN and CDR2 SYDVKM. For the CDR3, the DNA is TGTGCCAGTGGCGGGGAGGGCAAAAACATTCAGTACTTC. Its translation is CASGGEGKNIQYF. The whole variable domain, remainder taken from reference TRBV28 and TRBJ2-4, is DVKVTQSSRYLVKRTGEKVFLECVQDMDHENMFWYRQDPGLGLRLIYFSYDVKMKEKGDIPEGYSVSREKKERFSLILESASTNQTSMYLCASGGEGKNIQYFGAGTRLSVL.

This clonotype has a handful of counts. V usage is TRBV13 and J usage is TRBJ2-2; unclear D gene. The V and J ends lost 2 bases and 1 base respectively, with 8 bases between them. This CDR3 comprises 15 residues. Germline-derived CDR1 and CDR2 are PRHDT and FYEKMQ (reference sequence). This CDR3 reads CASSLMDGNTGELFF. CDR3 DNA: TGTGCCAGCAGCTTAATGGACGGGAACACCGGGGAGCTGTTTTTT.